The 13 T cell receptor beta chains below all came from one sample that was sequenced in a study of blood T cell repertoires in COVID-19. Profiling relied on immunoSEQ multiplex PCR, and the TCRdb table lists in-frame clones only, not all of them. Of 250,000 to 350,000 clones detected, approximately 91% appear once; the ten largest clones hold about 8.5%. The material sequenced was peripheral blood. Receptor source: a man in his late teens or twenties with active or convalescent COVID-19.

With respect to this clone: A junction end diverges from the germline sequence, so it may reflect a read error. The chain joins TRBV7-3 to TRBJ1-1; 8 bases fit TRBD1. The CDR3 covers 14 residues. Germline assignment: CDR1 SGHTA and CDR2 FQGTGA. CDR3 sequence: CASSLTGGLSEAFF. As DNA, the CDR3 is TGTGCCAGCAGCCTAACAGGGGGTTTGAGTGAAGCTTTCTTT.

The chain joins TRBV9 to TRBJ1-5, with no clear D. The germline gives CDR1 SGDLS, CDR2 YYNGEE. With 1 base removed from V and 6 bases from J, the gap between germline ends came to 11 bases. The CDR3 has 14 amino acids. The CDR3 here is CASSVSGEGQPQHF. The CDR3 nucleotides read TGTGCCAGCAGCGTATCCGGGGAGGGTCAGCCCCAGCATTTT.

V and J are TRBV2 and TRBJ1-2; weak D call: TRBD1 (6 bases). The CDR3 has 12 amino acids. CDR1 and CDR2 from the germline V gene are SNHLY and FYNNEI. V dropped 6 bases and J dropped 8 bases, with 13 bases sitting between them. CDR3 in amino acids: CASSGTRMGYTF. DNA for the CDR3: TGTGCCAGCAGCGGGACACGGATGGGCTACACCTTC. The full variable domain, its missing parts supplied by reference TRBV2 and TRBJ1-2, is EPEVTQTPSHQVTQMGQEVILRCVPISNHLYFYWYRQILGQKVEFLVSFYNNEISEKSEIFDDQFSVERPDGSNFTLKIRSTKLEDSAMYFCASSGTRMGYTFGSGTRLTVV.

The V gene is TRBV2, the J gene TRBJ2-5; TRBD2 agrees at 13 bases. This CDR3 region has 16 residues. J was trimmed by 4 bases and V by 6 bases; bases with no gene match: 8. Germline CDR1 and CDR2: SNHLY and FYNNEI. The DNA for the CDR3 is TGTGCCAGCAGACCCACTAGCGGGGGGGCCGGAGAGACCCAGTACTTC. Its protein is CASRPTSGGAGETQYF.

The chain has TRBV28 and TRBJ1-2, with a tentative D call TRBD1 (5 bases). Trimming took off 5 bases at V and 6 bases at J, with 16 bases between the two ends. This CDR3 comprises 14 residues. CDR1 and CDR2 (germline): MDHEN, SYDVKM. This CDR3 reads CASSPRGGGDGYTF. The DNA of the CDR3 is TGTGCCAGCAGTCCCCGGGGGGGAGGGGATGGCTACACCTTC.

DNA of the CDR3: TGTGCCAGCAGCCAAGACATGGGGGCCTATGGCTACACCTTC. This encodes CASSQDMGAYGYTF. This chain joins TRBV3-1 (or the pseudogene TRBV3-2) and TRBJ1-2, with D possibly TRBD1 on 6 matching bases. V shed 0 bases and J shed 4 bases, with 9 bases lying between them. This CDR3 spans 14 amino acids. Germline CDR1 and CDR2: LGHDT and YNNKEL (reference sequence).

J is TRBJ2-1 and V is TRBV25-1; perhaps TRBD2 as D (5 bases). Germline V gene data show CDR1 as MGHDK and CDR2 as SYGVNS. The CDR3 loop spans 10 amino acids. V lost 11 bases and J lost 7, with 9 bases in between. The CDR3 DNA is TGTGCCTCTACGGGGAATGAGCAGTTCTTC. This encodes CASTGNEQFF.

The chain joins TRBV5-1 to TRBJ1-1, with TRBD1 matching over 7 bases. This CDR3 spans 13 amino acids. The V gene's germline CDR1 is SGHRS and CDR2 YFSETQ. V lost 4 bases, J lost 5 bases, and 5 bases stayed unmatched. The CDR3 protein is CASSVSGGTEAFF. The CDR3 DNA is TGCGCCAGCAGCGTATCAGGGGGGACTGAAGCTTTCTTT. Together with reference TRBV5-1 and TRBJ1-1, the CDR3 gives the full variable domain: KAGVTQTPRYLIKTRGQQVTLSCSPISGHRSVSWYQQTPGQGLQFLFEYFSETQRNKGNFPGRFSGRQFSNSRSEMNVSTLELGDSALYLCASSVSGGTEAFFGQGTRLTVV.

This clone was found once. CDR3: CASRPGTASNQPQHF. The CDR3 DNA is TGTGCCAGCAGGCCCGGGACAGCGAGCAATCAGCCCCAGCATTTT. This chain links TRBV6-5 with TRBJ1-5; 7 bases are shared with TRBD1. Germline values: CDR1 MNHEY, CDR2 SVGAGI. CDR3 length: 15 amino acids. V lost 6 bases, J lost 1 base, and 6 bases stayed unmatched.

This chain links TRBV4-1 with TRBJ1-2, with 8 bases identical to TRBD1. Germline V gene data show CDR1 as MGHRA and CDR2 as YSYEKL. V was pared by 3 bases and J by 3 bases, with 9 bases of the junction left unmatched. The CDR3 covers 16 residues. CDR3 nucleotides: TGCGCCAGCAGCCATTCTTCCGACAGGGGAGACTATGGCTACACCTTC. Protein: CASSHSSDRGDYGYTF.

The genes are TRBV27 and TRBJ1-1; D is unresolved. V shed 5 bases and J shed 1 base, with 5 bases lying between them. This CDR3 contains 12 residues. Germline CDR1 MNHEY, CDR2 SMNVEV (reference sequence). Here the CDR3 DNA reads TGTGCCAGCAGTACTGCGAACACTGAAGCTTTCTTT. Protein product: CASSTANTEAFF.

The chain is built from TRBV3-1 (or the pseudogene TRBV3-2) and TRBJ1-1, with D perhaps matching TRBD1 (5 bases). This CDR3 has 14 residues. CDR1 LGHDT and CDR2 YNNKEL come from the germline V gene (reference sequence). V lost 4 bases and J lost 0, with 9 bases in between. The CDR3 here is CASSPTRVNTEAFF. DNA of the CDR3: TGTGCCAGCAGCCCGACCAGGGTGAACACTGAAGCTTTCTTT.

The V and J genes are TRBV29-1 and TRBJ2-1; D is ambiguous. Trimming stripped 3 bases from V and 4 bases from J, with 7 bases between. The CDR3 is 12 residues long. The germline gives CDR1 SQVTM, CDR2 ANQGSEA. The CDR3 DNA sequence: TGCAGCGTTGATGTCAGTTACAATGAGCAGTTCTTC. Translation: CSVDVSYNEQFF.